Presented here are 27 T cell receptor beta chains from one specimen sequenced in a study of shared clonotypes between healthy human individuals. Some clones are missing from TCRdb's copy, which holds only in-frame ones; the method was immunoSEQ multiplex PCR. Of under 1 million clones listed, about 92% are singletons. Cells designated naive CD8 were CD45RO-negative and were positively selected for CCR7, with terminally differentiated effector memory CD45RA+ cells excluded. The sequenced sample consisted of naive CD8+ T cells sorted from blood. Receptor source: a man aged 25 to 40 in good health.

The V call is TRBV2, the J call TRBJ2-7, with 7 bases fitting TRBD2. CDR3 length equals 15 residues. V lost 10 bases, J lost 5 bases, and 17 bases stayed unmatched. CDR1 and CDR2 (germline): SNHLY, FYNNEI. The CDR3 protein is CATLERESFRDEQYF. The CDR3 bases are TGTGCCACCCTAGAGCGGGAAAGTTTCCGGGACGAGCAGTACTTC.

The CDR3 nucleotides read TGCGCCAGCAGCCAAGACCCAGGGGCCCTAGCCTGGACTGAAGCTTTCTTT. It specifies CASSQDPGALAWTEAFF. The gene calls are TRBV4-1 and TRBJ1-1, with D possibly matching TRBD1 (6 bases). CDR1 MGHRA and CDR2 YSYEKL come from the germline V gene. The CDR3 has 17 residues. Trimming pared 0 bases from V and 5 bases from J, leaving 19 bases between.

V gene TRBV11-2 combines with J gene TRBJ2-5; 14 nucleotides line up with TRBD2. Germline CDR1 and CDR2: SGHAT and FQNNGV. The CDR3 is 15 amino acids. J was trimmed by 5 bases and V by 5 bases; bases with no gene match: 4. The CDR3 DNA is TGTGCCAGCAGCCAGACTAGCGGGAGGGGGGAGACCCAGTACTTC. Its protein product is CASSQTSGRGETQYF.

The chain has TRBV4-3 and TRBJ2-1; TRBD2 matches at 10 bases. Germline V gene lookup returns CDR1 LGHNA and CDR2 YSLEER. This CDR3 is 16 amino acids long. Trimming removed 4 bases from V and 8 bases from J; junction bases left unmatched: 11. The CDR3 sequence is CASSPRAGGPMDEQFF. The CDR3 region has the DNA TGCGCCAGCAGCCCGAGAGCGGGAGGGCCTATGGATGAGCAGTTCTTC.

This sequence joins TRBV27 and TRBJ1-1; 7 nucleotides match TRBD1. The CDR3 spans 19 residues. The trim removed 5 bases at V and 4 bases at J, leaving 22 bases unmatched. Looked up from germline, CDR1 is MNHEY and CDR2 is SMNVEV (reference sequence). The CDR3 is CASSPHSTGISPLGTEAFF. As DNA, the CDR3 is TGTGCCAGCAGTCCCCACTCGACAGGGATTAGCCCTTTGGGCACTGAAGCTTTCTTT.

This chain's CDR3 is CASSFWREVTYEQYF. The CDR3 region has the DNA TGTGCCAGCAGCTTCTGGCGGGAGGTTACCTACGAGCAGTACTTC. V is TRBV7-9 and J is TRBJ2-7; TRBD2 agrees at 8 bases. The CDR3 runs 15 residues. The V gene end was trimmed by 3 bases and the J gene end by 2 bases; junction bases not matched to a gene: 6. CDR1 is SEHNR, CDR2 FQNEAQ, per germline (reference sequence).

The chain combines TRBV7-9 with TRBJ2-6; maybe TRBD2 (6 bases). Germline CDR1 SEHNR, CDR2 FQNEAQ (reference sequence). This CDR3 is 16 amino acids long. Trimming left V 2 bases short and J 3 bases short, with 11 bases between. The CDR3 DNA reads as TGTGCCAGCAGCTTATCCCCGCGGGGTGGGGCCAACGTCCTGACTTTC. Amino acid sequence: CASSLSPRGGANVLTF.

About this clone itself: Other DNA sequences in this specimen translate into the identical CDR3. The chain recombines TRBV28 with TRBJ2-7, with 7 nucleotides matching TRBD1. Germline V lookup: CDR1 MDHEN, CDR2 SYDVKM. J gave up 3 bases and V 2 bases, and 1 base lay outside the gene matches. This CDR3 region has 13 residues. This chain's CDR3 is CASSLRDSYEQYF. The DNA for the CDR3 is TGTGCCAGCAGTTTACGGGACAGCTACGAGCAGTACTTC.

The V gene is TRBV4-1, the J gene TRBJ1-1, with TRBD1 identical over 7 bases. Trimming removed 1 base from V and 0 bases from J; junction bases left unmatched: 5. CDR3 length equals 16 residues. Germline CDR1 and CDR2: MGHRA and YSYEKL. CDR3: CASSQGQGRMNTEAFF. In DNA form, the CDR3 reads TGCGCCAGCAGCCAAGGACAGGGCCGGATGAACACTGAAGCTTTCTTT.

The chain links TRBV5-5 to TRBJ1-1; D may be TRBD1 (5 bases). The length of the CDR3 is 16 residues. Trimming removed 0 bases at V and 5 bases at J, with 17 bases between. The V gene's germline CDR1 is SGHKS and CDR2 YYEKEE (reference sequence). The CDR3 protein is CASSLGGWGPGTEAFF. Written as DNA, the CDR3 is TGTGCCAGCAGCTTGGGGGGCTGGGGCCCGGGGACTGAAGCTTTCTTT.

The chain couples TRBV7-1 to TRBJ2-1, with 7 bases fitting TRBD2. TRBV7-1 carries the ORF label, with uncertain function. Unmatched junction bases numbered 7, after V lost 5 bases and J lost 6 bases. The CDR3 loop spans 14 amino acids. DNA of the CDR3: TGTGCCAGCAGCGCCGGGGTAGCGGGCAATGAGCAGTTCTTC. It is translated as CASSAGVAGNEQFF.

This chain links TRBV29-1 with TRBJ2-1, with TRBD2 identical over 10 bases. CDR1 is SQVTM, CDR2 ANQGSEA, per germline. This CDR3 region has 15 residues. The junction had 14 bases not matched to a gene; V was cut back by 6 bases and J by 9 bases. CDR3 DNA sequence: TGCAGCGTCACCGGTCTAGCGGGAGAATGGAGTGAGCAGTTCTTC. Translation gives CSVTGLAGEWSEQFF.

Here the CDR3 DNA reads TGTGCCAGCAGCCATATGACAGGGGCTGGAAACACCATATATTTT. Translating gives CASSHMTGAGNTIYF. This sequence joins TRBV11-2 and TRBJ1-3; the match to TRBD1 covers 8 bases. This CDR3 has 15 amino acids. Looked up from germline, CDR1 is SGHAT and CDR2 is FQNNGV. V lost 5 bases and J lost 2; bases outside the gene matches: 5.

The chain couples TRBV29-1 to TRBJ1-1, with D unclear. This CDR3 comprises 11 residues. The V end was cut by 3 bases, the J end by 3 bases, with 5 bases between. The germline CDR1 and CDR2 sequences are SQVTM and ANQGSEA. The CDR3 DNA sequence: TGCAGCGTTGATGGGGACACTGAAGCTTTCTTT. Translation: CSVDGDTEAFF.

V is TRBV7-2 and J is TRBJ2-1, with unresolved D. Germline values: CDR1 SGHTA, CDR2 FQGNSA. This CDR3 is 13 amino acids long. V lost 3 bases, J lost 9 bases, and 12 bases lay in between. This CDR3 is CASSLTPYGEQFF. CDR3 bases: TGTGCCAGCAGCTTGACGCCTTACGGTGAGCAGTTCTTC. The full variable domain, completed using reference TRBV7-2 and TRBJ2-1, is GAGVSQSPSNKVTEKGKDVELRCDPISGHTALYWYRQSLGQGLEFLIYFQGNSAPDKSGLPSDRFSAERTGGSVSTLTIQRTQQEDSAVYLCASSLTPYGEQFFGPGTRLTVL.

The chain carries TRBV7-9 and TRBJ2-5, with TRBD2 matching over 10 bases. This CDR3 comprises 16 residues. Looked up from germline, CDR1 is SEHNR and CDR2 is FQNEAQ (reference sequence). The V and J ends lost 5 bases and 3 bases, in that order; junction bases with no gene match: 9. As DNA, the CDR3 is TGTGCCAGCAGCGACCCCGGGACTAGCGCAAAAGAGACCCAGTACTTC. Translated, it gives CASSDPGTSAKETQYF.

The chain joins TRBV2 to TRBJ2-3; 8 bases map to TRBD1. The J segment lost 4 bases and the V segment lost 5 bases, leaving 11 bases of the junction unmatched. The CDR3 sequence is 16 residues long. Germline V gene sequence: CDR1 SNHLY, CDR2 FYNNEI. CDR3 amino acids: CASSHVAGGAADTQYF. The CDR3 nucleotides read TGTGCCAGCAGTCACGTCGCAGGGGGCGCGGCAGATACGCAGTATTTT. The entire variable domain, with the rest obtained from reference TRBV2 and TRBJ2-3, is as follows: EPEVTQTPSHQVTQMGQEVILRCVPISNHLYFYWYRQILGQKVEFLVSFYNNEISEKSEIFDDQFSVERPDGSNFTLKIRSTKLEDSAMYFCASSHVAGGAADTQYFGPGTRLTVL.

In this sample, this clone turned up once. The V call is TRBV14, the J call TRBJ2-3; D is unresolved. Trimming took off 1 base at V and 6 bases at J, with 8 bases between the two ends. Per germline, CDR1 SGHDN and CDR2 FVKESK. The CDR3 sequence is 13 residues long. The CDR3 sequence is CASSQVLRDTQYF. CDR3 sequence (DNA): TGTGCCAGCAGCCAAGTCCTTCGGGATACGCAGTATTTT. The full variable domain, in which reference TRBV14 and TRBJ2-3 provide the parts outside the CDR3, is EAGVTQFPSHSVIEKGQTVTLRCDPISGHDNLYWYRRVMGKEIKFLLHFVKESKQDESGMPNNRFLAERTGGTYSTLKVQPAELEDSGVYFCASSQVLRDTQYFGPGTRLTVL.

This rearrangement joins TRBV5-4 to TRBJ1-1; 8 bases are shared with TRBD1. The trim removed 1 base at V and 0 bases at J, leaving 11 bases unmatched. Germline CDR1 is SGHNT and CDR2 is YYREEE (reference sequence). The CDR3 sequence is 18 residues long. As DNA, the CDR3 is TGTGCCAGCAGCTTGTTGACAGGGGCGGAGGGAATGAACACTGAAGCTTTCTTT. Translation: CASSLLTGAEGMNTEAFF.

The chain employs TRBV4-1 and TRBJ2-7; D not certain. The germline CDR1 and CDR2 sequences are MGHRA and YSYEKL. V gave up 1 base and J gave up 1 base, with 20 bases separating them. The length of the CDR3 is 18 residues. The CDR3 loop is CASSQAAPPIGRSYEQYF. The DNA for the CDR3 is TGCGCCAGCAGCCAAGCCGCCCCGCCTATTGGTCGGTCCTACGAGCAGTACTTC.

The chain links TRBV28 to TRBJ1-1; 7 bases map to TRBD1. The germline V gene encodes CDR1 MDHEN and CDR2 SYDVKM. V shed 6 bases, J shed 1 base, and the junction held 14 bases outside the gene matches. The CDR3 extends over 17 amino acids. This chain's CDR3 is CASSLTLEGASNTEAFF. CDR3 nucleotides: TGTGCCAGCAGCCTGACATTGGAGGGGGCATCGAACACTGAAGCTTTCTTT.

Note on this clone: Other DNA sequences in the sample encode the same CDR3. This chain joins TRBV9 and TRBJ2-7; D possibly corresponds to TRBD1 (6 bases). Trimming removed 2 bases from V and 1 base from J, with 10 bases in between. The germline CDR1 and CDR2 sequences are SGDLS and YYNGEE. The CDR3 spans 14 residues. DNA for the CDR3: TGTGCCAGCAGCGTCACAGGGACGTCCTACGAGCAGTACTTC. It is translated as CASSVTGTSYEQYF.

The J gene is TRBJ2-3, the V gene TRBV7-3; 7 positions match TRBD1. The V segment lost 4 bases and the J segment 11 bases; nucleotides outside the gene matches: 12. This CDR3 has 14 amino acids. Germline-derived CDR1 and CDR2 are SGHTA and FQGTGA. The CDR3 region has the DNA TGTGCCAGCAGCTCCCCCCTCCGGGACAGTGAGCAGTATTTT. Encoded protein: CASSSPLRDSEQYF.

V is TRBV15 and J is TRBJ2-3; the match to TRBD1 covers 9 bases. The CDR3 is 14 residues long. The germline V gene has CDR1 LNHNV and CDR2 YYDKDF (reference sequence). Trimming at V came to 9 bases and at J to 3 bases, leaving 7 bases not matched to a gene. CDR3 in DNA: TGTGCCACTGACCGGGACAGGGAAACAGATACGCAGTATTTT. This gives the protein CATDRDRETDTQYF.

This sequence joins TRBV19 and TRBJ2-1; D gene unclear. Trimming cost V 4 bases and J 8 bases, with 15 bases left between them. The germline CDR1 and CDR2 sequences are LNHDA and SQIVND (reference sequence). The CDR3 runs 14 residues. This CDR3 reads CASSTPRSVDEQFF. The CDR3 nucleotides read TGTGCCAGTAGTACGCCGAGGAGCGTCGATGAGCAGTTCTTC.

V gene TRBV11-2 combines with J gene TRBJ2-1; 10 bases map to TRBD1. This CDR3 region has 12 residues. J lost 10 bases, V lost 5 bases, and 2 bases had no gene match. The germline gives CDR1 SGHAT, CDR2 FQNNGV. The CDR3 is CASSQTGGEQFF. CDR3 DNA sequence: TGTGCCAGCAGCCAGACAGGGGGCGAGCAGTTCTTC.

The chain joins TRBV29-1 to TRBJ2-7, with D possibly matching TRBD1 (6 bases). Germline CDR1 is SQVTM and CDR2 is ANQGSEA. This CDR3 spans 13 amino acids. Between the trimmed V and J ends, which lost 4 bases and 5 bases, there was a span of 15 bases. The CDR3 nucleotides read TGCAGCGTTGTACGTGGGGGCGCTGACGAGCAGTACTTC. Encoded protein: CSVVRGGADEQYF.